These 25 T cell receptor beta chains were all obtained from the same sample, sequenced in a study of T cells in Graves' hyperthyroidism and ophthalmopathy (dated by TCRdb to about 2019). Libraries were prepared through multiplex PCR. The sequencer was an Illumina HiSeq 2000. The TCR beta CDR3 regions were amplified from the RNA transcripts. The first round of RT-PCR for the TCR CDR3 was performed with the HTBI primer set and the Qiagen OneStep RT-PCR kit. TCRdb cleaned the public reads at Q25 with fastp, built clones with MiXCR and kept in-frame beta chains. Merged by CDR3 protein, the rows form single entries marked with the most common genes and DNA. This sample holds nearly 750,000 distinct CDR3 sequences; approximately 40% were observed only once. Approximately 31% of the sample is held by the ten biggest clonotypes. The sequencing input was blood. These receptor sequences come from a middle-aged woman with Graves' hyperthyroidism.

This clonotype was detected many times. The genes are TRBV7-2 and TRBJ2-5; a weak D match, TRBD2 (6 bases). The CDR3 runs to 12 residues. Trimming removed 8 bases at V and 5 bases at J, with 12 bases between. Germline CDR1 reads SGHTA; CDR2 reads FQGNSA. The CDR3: CASGTSWETQYF. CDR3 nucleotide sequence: TGTGCCAGCGGTACTAGCTGGGAGACCCAGTACTTC.

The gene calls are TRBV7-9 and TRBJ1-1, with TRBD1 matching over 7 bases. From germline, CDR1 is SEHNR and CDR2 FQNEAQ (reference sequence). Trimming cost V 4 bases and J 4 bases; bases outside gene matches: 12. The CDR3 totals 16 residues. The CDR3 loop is CASSSKTTGSGTEAFF. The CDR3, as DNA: TGTGCCAGCAGCTCTAAAACGACAGGGTCGGGCACTGAAGCTTTCTTT.

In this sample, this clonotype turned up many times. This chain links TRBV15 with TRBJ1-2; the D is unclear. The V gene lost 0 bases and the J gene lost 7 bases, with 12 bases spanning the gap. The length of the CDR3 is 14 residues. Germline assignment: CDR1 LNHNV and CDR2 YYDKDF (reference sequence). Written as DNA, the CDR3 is TGTGCCACCAGCAGAGATATCGGACGGAGTGGCTACACCTTC. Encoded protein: CATSRDIGRSGYTF.

CDR3 in DNA: TGTGCCAGCTCACCCGGTTCAGCTAGGGAAAAACTGTTTTTT. It yields the protein CASSPGSAREKLFF. V and J are TRBV9 and TRBJ1-4, with unresolved D. The CDR3 covers 14 residues. Germline lookup yields CDR1 SGDLS and CDR2 YYNGEE. V was pared by 7 bases and J by 8 bases, with 18 bases between.

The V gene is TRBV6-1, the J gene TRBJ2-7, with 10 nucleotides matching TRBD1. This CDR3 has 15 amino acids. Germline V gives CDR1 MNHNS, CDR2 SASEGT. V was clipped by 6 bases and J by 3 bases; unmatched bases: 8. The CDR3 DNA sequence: TGTGCCAGCAGCTGGGGACAGGGGAGAGGCTACGAGCAGTACTTC. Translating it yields CASSWGQGRGYEQYF.

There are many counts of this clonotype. CDR3 bases: TGTGCCAGCAGCTCCGATAGTGCGCGGGAGCTGTTTTTT. This gives the protein CASSSDSARELFF. The gene calls are TRBV7-9 and TRBJ2-2; no firm D call. Germline CDR1 SEHNR, CDR2 FQNEAQ (reference sequence). V was shortened by 4 bases and J by 9 bases, with 12 bases between the two germline ends. The CDR3 totals 13 residues.

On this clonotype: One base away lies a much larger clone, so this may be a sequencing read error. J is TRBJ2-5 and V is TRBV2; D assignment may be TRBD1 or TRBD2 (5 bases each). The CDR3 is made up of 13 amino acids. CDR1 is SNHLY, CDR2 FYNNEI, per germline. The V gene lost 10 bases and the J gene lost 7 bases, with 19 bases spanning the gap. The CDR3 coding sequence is TGTGCCATCCAATGGGGGATTGGGGGGACCCAGTACTTC. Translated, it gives CAIQWGIGGTQYF.

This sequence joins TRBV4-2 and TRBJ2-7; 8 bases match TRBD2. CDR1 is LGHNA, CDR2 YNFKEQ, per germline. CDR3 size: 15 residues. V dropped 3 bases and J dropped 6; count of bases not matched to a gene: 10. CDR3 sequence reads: CASSHSGDIVGEQYF. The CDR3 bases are TGTGCCAGCAGCCATAGCGGGGACATCGTGGGCGAGCAGTACTTC.

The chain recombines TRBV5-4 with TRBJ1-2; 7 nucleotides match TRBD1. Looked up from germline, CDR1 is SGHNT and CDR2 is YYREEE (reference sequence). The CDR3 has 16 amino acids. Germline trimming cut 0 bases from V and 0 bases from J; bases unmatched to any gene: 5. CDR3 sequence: CASSLAGTDTNYGYTF. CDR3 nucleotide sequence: TGTGCCAGCAGCTTGGCGGGGACAGATACTAACTATGGCTACACCTTC.

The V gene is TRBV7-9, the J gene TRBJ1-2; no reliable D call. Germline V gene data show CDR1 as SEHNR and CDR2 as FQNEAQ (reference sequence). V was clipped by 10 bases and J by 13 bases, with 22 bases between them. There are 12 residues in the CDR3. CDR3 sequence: CATQEGDKGRTF. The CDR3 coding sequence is TGTGCCACCCAGGAGGGAGACAAAGGTCGCACCTTC.

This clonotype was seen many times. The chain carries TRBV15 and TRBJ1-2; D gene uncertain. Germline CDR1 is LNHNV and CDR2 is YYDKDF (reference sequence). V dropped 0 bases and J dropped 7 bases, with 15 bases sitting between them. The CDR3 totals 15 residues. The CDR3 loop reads CATSRDSPSTRGYTF. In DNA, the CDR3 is TGTGCCACCAGCAGAGACAGCCCCTCGACCCGTGGCTACACCTTC.

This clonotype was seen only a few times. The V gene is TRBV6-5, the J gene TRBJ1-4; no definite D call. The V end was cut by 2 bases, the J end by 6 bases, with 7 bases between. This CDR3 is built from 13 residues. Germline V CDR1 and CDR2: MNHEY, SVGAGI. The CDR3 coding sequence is TGTGCCAGCAGTTACGGGTCAGATGAAAAACTGTTTTTT. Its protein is CASSYGSDEKLFF.

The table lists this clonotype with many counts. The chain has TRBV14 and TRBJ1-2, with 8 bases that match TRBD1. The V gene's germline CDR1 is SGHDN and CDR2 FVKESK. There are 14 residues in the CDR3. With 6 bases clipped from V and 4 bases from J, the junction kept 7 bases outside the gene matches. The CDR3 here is CASRPGGAGYGYTF. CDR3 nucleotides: TGTGCCAGCAGACCAGGGGGCGCGGGCTATGGCTACACCTTC.

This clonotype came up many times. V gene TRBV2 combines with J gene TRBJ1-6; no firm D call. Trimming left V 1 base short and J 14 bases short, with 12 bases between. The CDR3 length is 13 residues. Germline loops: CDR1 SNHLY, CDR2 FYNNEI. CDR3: CASSEGLFHTLHF. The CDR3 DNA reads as TGTGCCAGCAGTGAAGGCCTTTTTCACACCCTCCACTTT.

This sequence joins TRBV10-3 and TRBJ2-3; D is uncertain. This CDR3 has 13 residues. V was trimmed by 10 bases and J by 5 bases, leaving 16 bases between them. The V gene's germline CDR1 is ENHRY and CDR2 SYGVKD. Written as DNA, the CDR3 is TGTGCCACCCAACCTGGCCCGGGAGATACGCAGTATTTT. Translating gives CATQPGPGDTQYF.

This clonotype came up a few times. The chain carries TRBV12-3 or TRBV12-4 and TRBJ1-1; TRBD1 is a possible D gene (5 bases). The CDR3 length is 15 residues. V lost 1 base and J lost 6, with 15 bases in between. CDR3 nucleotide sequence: TGTGCCAGCAGTTTAGGAGTCGGGGGGGATCCTGAAGCTTTCTTT. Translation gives CASSLGVGGDPEAFF.

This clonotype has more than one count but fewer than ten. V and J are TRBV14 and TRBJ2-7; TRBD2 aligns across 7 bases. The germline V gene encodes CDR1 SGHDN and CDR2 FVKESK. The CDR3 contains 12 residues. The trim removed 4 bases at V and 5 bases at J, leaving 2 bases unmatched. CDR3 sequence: CASSRAGDEQYF. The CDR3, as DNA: TGTGCCAGCAGCCGGGCGGGGGACGAGCAGTACTTC.

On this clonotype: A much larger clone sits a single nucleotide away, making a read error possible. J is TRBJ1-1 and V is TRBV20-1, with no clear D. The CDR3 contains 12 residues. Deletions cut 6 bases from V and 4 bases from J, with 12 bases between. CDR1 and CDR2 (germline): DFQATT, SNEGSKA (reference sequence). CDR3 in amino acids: CSARKTGTEAFF. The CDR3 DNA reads TGCAGTGCCCGAAAGACTGGCACTGAAGCTTTCTTT.

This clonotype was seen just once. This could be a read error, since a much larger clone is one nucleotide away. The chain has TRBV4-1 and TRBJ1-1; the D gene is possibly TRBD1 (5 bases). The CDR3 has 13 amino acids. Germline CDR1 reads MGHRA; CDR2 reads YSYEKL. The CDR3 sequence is CASSQDSTRGRQF. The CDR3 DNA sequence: TGCGCCAGCAGCCAAGATTCCACCCGGGGACGCCAGTTT.

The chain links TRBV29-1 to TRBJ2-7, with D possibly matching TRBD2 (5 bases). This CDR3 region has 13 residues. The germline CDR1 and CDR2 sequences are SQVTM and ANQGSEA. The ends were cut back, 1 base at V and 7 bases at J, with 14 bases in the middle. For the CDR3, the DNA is TGCAGCGTTGAAGTATCGGGGTACAATGAGCAGTACTTC. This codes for CSVEVSGYNEQYF.

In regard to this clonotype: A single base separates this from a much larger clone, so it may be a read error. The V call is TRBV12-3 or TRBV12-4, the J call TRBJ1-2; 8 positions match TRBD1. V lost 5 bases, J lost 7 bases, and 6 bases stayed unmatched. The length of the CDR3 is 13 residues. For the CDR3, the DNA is TGTGCCAGCAGTCCCTCTACAGGGGGTGGCTACACCTTC. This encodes CASSPSTGGGYTF.

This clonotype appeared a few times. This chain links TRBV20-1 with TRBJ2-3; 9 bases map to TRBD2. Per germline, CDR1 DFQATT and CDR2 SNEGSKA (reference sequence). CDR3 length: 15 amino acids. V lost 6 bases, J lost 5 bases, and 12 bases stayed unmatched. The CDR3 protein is CSATGAGGAGDTQYF. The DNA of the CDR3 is TGCAGTGCCACTGGGGCGGGGGGGGCCGGAGATACGCAGTATTTT.

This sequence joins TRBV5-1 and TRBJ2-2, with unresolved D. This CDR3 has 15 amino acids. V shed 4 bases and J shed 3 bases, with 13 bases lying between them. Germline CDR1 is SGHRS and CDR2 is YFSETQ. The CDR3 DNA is TGCGCCAGCAGCCCCACGGACCCGTACACCGGGGAGCTGTTTTTT. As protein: CASSPTDPYTGELFF.

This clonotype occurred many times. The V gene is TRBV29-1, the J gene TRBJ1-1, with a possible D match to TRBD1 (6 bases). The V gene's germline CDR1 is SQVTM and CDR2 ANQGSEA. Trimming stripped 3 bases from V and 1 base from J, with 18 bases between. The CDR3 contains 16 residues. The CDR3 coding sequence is TGCAGCGTTGATCGACCGGGGGCGGGTGCGAACACTGAAGCTTTCTTT. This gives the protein CSVDRPGAGANTEAFF.

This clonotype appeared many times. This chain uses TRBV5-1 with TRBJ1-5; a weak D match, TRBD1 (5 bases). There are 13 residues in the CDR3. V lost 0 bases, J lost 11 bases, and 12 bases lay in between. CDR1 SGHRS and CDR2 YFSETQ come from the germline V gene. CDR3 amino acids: CASSLESGWAQHF. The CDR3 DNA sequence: TGCGCCAGCAGCTTGGAGTCAGGGTGGGCCCAGCATTTT.